This is a list of T cell receptor beta chains from one sample in a study of cytomegalovirus exposure and HLA in healthy donors. Libraries were prepared by immunoSEQ multiplex PCR; TCRdb keeps only in-frame clonotypes and omits some of them. In the table there are about 360,000 clones, about nine tenths of which are singletons. The sample consisted of PBMCs. The source of these receptors is a woman younger than 30 in good health and CMV-seronegative. Both conserved end residues are trimmed from each CDR3.

TRBJ2-3 TRBV2 ASSEMGQGSTDTQY
TRBJ2-3 TRBV11-2 ASSLPTGSSTDTQY
TRBJ2-1 TRBV19 ASSIRVAGGYNEQF
TRBJ2-3 TRBV2 ASSEGPGLVSTDTQY
TRBJ1-1 TRBV7-8 ASSGQGVNTEAF
TRBJ2-1 TRBV7-3 ASSLGLALYNEQF
TRBJ1-1 TRBV29-1 SVAINRDTEAF
TRBJ1-1 TRBV28 ASTMSEGAKSEAF
TRBJ1-2 TRBV10-3 AISITGNYGYT
TRBJ2-7 TRBV7-8 ASSSGLAGASFYEQY
TRBJ1-1 TRBV2 ASSFGHLNTEAF
TRBJ2-3 TRBV19 ASSMLRDTDTQY
TRBJ1-1 TRBV28 ASSRLQGSTEAF
TRBJ2-1 TRBV6-1 ASSPTSGGYNEQF
TRBJ1-3 TRBV10-3 AIRGQGTGNTIY
TRBJ2-7 TRBV11-2 ASSPGQISYEQY
TRBJ2-7 TRBV2 ASSEGPAGGLEQY
TRBJ2-6 TRBV5-1 ASSLVAISASGANVLT
TRBJ1-2 TRBV9 ASSVEPGGNYGYT
TRBJ1-3 TRBV27 ASSLYQGFSGNTIY
TRBJ2-1 TRBV9 ASSVDRADNEQF
TRBJ2-7 TRBV29-1 SVEEVRGQGAEQY
TRBJ1-1 TRBV28 ASSLGTADTEAF
TRBJ2-7 TRBV5-1 ASSGDRDGYEQY
TRBJ1-4 TRBV18 ASSPPVQGFNEKLF
TRBJ2-1 TRBV19 ASSIAPYNEQF
TRBJ2-2 TRBV5-1 ASSQDVGDTGELF
TRBJ1-4 TRBV6-5 ASRARGPGEKLF
TRBJ2-2 TRBV4-1 ASSNGVGELF
TRBJ2-5 TRBV5-4 ASSLTLQETQY
TRBJ2-2 TRBV2 ASRIQGLSGELF
TRBJ1-1 TRBV4-1 ASSQESTGAANTEAF
TRBJ2-1 TRBV15 ATSRDRQGIGNEQF
TRBJ2-7 TRBV14 ASSQLAGSEQY
TRBJ2-1 TRBV27 ASSFFRLGTGTKSRSEQF
TRBJ2-3 TRBV27 ASNLGSGTGTDTQY
TRBJ1-4 TRBV28 ASGLTGRDTLEKLF
TRBJ2-3 TRBV6-1 ASSESALADTDTQY
TRBJ2-3 TRBV5-1 ASSPTSEADTQY
TRBJ2-3 TRBV27 ASSLEAGTDTQY
TRBJ1-6 TRBV19 ASSIVRGGTGVSPLH
TRBJ1-1 TRBV11-2 ASSGDSRTEAF
TRBJ1-4 TRBV27 ASSPRQGREKLF
TRBJ1-4 TRBV5-1 ASTWEGLYDEKLF
TRBJ2-7 TRBV6-5 ASSKGQYEQY
TRBJ1-2 TRBV28 AIPARGVDNNLYGYT
TRBJ2-1 TRBV7-8 ASSLTTGTGEQF
TRBJ2-2 TRBV5-6 ASSFGDRGHPGELF
TRBJ1-2 TRBV2 ASRDPQGSQPRT
TRBJ2-5 TRBV9 ASSRDRQETQY
TRBJ2-2 TRBV19 ASSLGTGGVLGTGELF
TRBJ2-1 TRBV18 ASSPGVHNEQF
TRBJ2-5 TRBV7-9 ASLVGNGGETQY
TRBJ2-2 TRBV4-2 ASSQDTGRAFGELF
TRBJ2-1 TRBV4-1 ASRKADLLPYNEQF
TRBJ1-1 TRBV7-6 ASSLNPSGNTEAF
TRBJ2-3 TRBV30 AWSPGLAGASVTQY